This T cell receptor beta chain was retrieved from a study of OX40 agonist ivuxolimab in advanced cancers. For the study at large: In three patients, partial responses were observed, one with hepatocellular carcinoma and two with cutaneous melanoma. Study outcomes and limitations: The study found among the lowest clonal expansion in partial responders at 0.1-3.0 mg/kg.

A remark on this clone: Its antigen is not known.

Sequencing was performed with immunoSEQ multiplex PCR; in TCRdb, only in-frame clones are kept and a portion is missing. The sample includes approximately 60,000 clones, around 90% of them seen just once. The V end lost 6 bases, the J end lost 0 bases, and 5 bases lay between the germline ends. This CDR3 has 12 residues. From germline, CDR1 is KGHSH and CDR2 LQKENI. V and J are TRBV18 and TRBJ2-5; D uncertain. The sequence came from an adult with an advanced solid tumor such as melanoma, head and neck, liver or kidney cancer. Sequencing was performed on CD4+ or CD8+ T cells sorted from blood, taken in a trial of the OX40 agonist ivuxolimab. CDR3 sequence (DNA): TGTGCCAGCTCTCCGTACCAAGAGACCCAGTACTTC. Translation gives CASSPYQETQYF. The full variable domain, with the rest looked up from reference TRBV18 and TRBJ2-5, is NAGVMQNPRHLVRRRGQEARLRCSPMKGHSHVYWYRQLPEEGLKFMVYLQKENIIDESGMPKERFSAEFPKEGPSILRIQQVVRGDSAAYFCASSPYQETQYFGPGTRLLVL.